A selection of T cell receptor beta chains follows, all from one sample in a study of CD8+ T cells in alopecia areata. Assay: immunoSEQ multiplex PCR; the TCRdb copy retains only in-frame clones and omits some. This table has roughly 120,000 clones, less than 70% appearing once. The specimen sequenced was CD4+ T cells sorted from blood. Receptor source: a human donor in good health. Each CDR3 is given with its conserved first and last residue.

TRBV6-6 13 CASRTGQRSEAFF
TRBV29-1 13 CSVEGFPRDGYTF
TRBV11-2 11 CASSYRGGYTF
TRBV29-1 14 CSVVPGTGYYEQYF
TRBV18 17 CASSSWTSGGGLDTQYF
TRBV15 14 CATSSSRLASEQFF
TRBV5-1 16 CASSLSPGQGSYEQYF
TRBV4-2 16 CASSLADRRLNEKLFF
TRBV27 16 CASSSGDRGSYQPQHF
TRBV2 13 CASSQGVSYGYTF
TRBV12-5 13 CASGRNSNQPQHF
TRBV6-5 15 CASSYTPRSGNTIYF
TRBV5-1 15 CASSNPGQSRETQYF
TRBV4-1 12 CASSQESPEAFF
TRBV11-3 14 CASSTRTDQETQYF
TRBV10-3 12 CAISGGGNEQYF
TRBV30 15 CAWSSRSGMDQPQHF